Below are 4 T cell receptor beta chains sequenced from a single sample in a study of T cell repertoires in cytomegalovirus infection. TCRdb re-derived calls from the reads in MiXCR, one entry per CDR3 protein. The repertoire consists of more than 400,000 distinct CDR3 sequences, with about a quarter occurring once and the leading ten covering approximately 13%. The material sequenced was PBMCs. The source is a human donor in good health (CMV status not recorded). Some clones in this sample may be carry-over from other donors' samples.

The chain joins TRBV6-2 or TRBV6-3 to TRBJ2-7; 10 bases are shared with TRBD2. CDR3 length: 16 amino acids. Trimming took 3 bases from V and 2 from J; bases not matched to a gene: 7. CDR1 and CDR2 (germline): MNHEY, SVGEGT. The CDR3 here is CASSYASGRGTYEQYF. The CDR3 bases are TGTGCCAGCAGTTATGCTAGCGGGAGAGGAACCTACGAGCAGTACTTC.

The J gene is TRBJ2-5, the V gene TRBV6-2 or TRBV6-3; 12 bases map to TRBD2. Germline trimming cut 7 bases from V and 2 bases from J; bases unmatched to any gene: 14. The CDR3 sequence is 18 residues long. Germline-derived CDR1 and CDR2 are MNHEY and SVGEGT. CDR3 coding DNA: TGTGCCAGCACCCGCCGGCGGACTAGCGGGGCACTACAAGAGACCCAGTACTTC. Translated, it gives CASTRRRTSGALQETQYF.

The chain combines TRBV20-1 with TRBJ2-1; the match to TRBD2 covers 7 bases. Germline V lookup: CDR1 DFQATT, CDR2 SNEGSKA (reference sequence). This CDR3 contains 13 residues. V shed 0 bases and J 6 bases; nucleotides not matched to a gene: 2. The CDR3 DNA sequence: TGCAGTGCTAGAGAGGGGAGGGCCAATGAGCAGTTCTTC. Its translation: CSAREGRANEQFF.

The CDR3 DNA reads as TGCAGTGTCGCCCGAGGGGTGGGGCCGAACACCGGGGAGCTGTTTTTT. This translates into CSVARGVGPNTGELFF. The rearrangement joins TRBV20-1 to TRBJ2-2; D could derive from TRBD1 or TRBD2 (5 bases each). CDR1 is DFQATT and CDR2 is SNEGSKA in the germline V gene (reference sequence). V gave up 7 bases and J gave up 0 bases, with 18 bases separating them. This CDR3 has 16 residues.